This TCR beta chain was sequenced for a study of control samples from healthy donors and cancer patients. In germline, CDR1 is KGHSH, CDR2 LQKENI. V shed 2 bases and J shed 1 base, with 6 bases lying between them. The CDR3 length is 14 residues. This clone was recorded at least ten times. Generated by immunoSEQ multiplex PCR, the TCRdb table keeps only in-frame clones and is missing some. Among 40,000 to 55,000 clones, 60% to 80% were seen once, and the ten largest hold roughly 17%. The sequenced sample was formalin-fixed, paraffin-embedded tissue. V and J are TRBV18 and TRBJ1-5; perhaps TRBD1 as D (5 bases). The receptor comes from a male donor with melanoma. The CDR3 reads CASSPSGSNQPQHF. As DNA, the CDR3 is TGTGCCAGCTCACCATCAGGGAGCAATCAGCCCCAGCATTTT. Drawing the rest from reference TRBV18 and TRBJ1-5, the complete variable domain is NAGVMQNPRHLVRRRGQEARLRCSPMKGHSHVYWYRQLPEEGLKFMVYLQKENIIDESGMPKERFSAEFPKEGPSILRIQQVVRGDSAAYFCASSPSGSNQPQHFGDGTRLSIL.